This T cell receptor (beta chain) appears in the sequencing data of a study of cytomegalovirus exposure and HLA in healthy donors. The CDR3 sequence is 15 residues long. V lost 4 bases and J 2 bases, leaving 14 bases between the germline ends. Germline CDR1 is SGHRS and CDR2 is YFSETQ. A note on this clone: Its cognate antigen is unknown.

Vbeta (60) and Jbeta (13) primers were used in the PCR. Clones were sequenced by immunoSEQ multiplex PCR, and TCRdb holds only the in-frame ones, with some missing. The sample yields some 190,000 clones, around 85% seen once. Study-wide points: In a later analysis, specific HLA alleles were associated with 15,000 to 20,000 TCR beta sequences at a 0.05 false discovery rate. As a later analysis showed, a missense DCLRE1C variant was linked to trimming of TCR beta V- and J-genes. Researchers reported from a later analysis that most CMV-associated TCR beta chains appeared HLA-restricted.

The sequence was obtained from a boy aged 2 to 9 in good health and CMV-seronegative. The V call is TRBV5-1, the J call TRBJ2-3, with D perhaps TRBD2 (6 bases). The source material was PBMCs. CDR3 sequence (DNA): TGCGCCAGCAGCGCGGCGGGATTTACCACAGATACGCAGTATTTT. This encodes CASSAAGFTTDTQYF.